Listed below are T cell receptor beta chains from one sample, sequenced in a study of shared clonotypes between healthy human individuals. Clones were read by immunoSEQ multiplex PCR, and TCRdb kept only the in-frame ones, dropping some. The sample contains about 380,000 clones, about 96% of which appear only once. Sequencing used memory CD8+ T cells sorted from blood. The receptors were sampled from a man aged 25 to 40 in good health. Each CDR3 is given with its conserved first and last residue. The order of the fields is J gene, V gene, D gene, CDR3 protein, CDR3 DNA. The D gene is left open where the match is weak.

TRBJ1-1 | TRBV27 | - | CASSLSGFTEAFF | TGTGCCAGCAGTTTATCGGGATTCACTGAAGCTTTCTTT
TRBJ2-7 | TRBV11-2 | - | CASSLDGGYEQYF | TGTGCCAGCAGCTTAGATGGAGGATACGAGCAGTACTTC
TRBJ2-7 | TRBV30 | - | CAWSRDRPYEQYF | TGTGCCTGGAGTAGGGACCGACCCTACGAGCAGTACTTC
TRBJ2-3 | TRBV5-1 | - | CASSGQNTDTQYF | TGCGCCAGCAGCGGCCAGAATACTGATACGCAGTATTTT
TRBJ1-6 | TRBV6-5 | - | CASSYRHNSPLHF | TGTGCCAGCAGTTACCGACATAATTCACCCCTCCACTTT
TRBJ2-5 | TRBV30 | - | CAWSKLSLGRKETQYF | TGTGCCTGGAGTAAACTTAGTCTAGGAAGGAAAGAGACCCAGTACTTC
TRBJ2-5 | TRBV5-1 | TRBD2 | CASCLSGSRETQYF | TGCGCCAGCTGTCTAAGCGGGAGTCGAGAGACCCAGTACTTC
TRBJ2-5 | TRBV7-7 | - | CASSPHEAANLGETQYF | TGTGCTAGCAGCCCTCATGAGGCAGCCAACCTTGGGGAGACCCAGTACTTC
TRBJ2-7 | TRBV2 | - | CASSEHGPLDF | TGTGCCAGCAGTGAACATGGACCTCTCGACTTC
TRBJ2-3 | TRBV2 | - | CASSDEGADTQYF | TGTGCCAGCAGTGATGAGGGGGCAGATACGCAGTATTTT
TRBJ2-6 | TRBV27 | - | CASSPFDTLSGANVLTF | TGTGCCAGCAGTCCCTTCGACACCCTTTCTGGGGCCAACGTCCTGACTTTC
TRBJ1-2 | TRBV28 | TRBD1 | CASSQAPQGQNYGYTF | TGTGCCAGCAGCCAGGCCCCACAGGGGCAAAACTATGGCTACACCTTC
TRBJ2-4 | TRBV21-1 | - | CASSKGPAGGPLAKNIQYF | TGTGCCAGCAGCAAAGGACCAGCGGGAGGCCCACTAGCCAAAAACATTCAGTACTTC
TRBJ2-4 | TRBV18 | TRBD1 | CASSPGTGGNIQYF | TGTGCCAGCTCACCAGGGACAGGGGGCAACATTCAGTACTTC
TRBJ2-2 | TRBV6-5 | - | CASSSYIEADTGELFF | TGTGCCAGCAGTTCATATATAGAAGCGGACACCGGGGAGCTGTTTTTT
TRBJ1-1 | TRBV6-1 | - | CANDLFVGTEAFF | TGTGCCAACGATCTTTTTGTGGGGACTGAAGCTTTCTTT
TRBJ1-4 | TRBV5-1 | TRBD1 | CASSLQGAGDKLFF | TGCGCCAGCAGCTTGCAGGGGGCGGGCGACAAACTGTTTTTT
TRBJ2-7 | TRBV30 | - | CAWSAGGSAYEQYF | TGTGCCTGGAGTGCAGGAGGGTCGGCCTACGAGCAGTACTTC
TRBJ2-7 | TRBV7-9 | TRBD2 | CASSPSTSVTYEQYF | TGTGCCAGCAGCCCCTCTACTAGCGTGACCTACGAGCAGTACTTC
TRBJ2-5 | TRBV28 | - | CASSLGGQETQYF | TGTGCCAGCAGTTTAGGCGGGCAAGAGACCCAGTACTTC
TRBJ2-1 | TRBV11-2 | TRBD2 | CASSLARTRRYNEQFF | TGTGCCAGCAGCTTAGCCAGGACTAGAAGGTACAATGAGCAGTTCTTC
TRBJ1-5 | TRBV19 | - | CASSMDSNGNQPQHF | TGTGCCAGTAGTATGGACAGTAACGGGAATCAGCCCCAGCATTTT
TRBJ2-2 | TRBV28 | - | CASSGKGLFF | TGTGCCAGCAGCGGAAAAGGGCTGTTTTTT
TRBJ2-3 | TRBV2 | - | CASYSSTDTQYF | TGTGCCAGCTACTCTAGCACAGATACGCAGTATTTT